This entry describes one TCR beta chain. Ten or more counts support this clonotype. Its antigen is currently not known. No much larger clonotype is one base removed from it; base qualities were not supplied. This record comes from a study of Graves' ophthalmopathy and Graves' hyperthyroidism (dated by TCRdb to between 2017 and 2018). General notes on the study: Peripheral blood was collected at initial diagnosis, prior to any treatment. To tell Graves' ophthalmopathy apart from Graves' hyperthyroidism, and to predict which patients would progress to ophthalmopathy, the study relied on TCR beta repertoire signatures. In total, around 130 blood samples were TCR-sequenced: 43 ophthalmopathy, 75 hyperthyroidism and approximately 17 hyperthyroidism-to-ophthalmopathy patients. To explore V-J signatures that distinguish ophthalmopathy from hyperthyroidism, a discovery set of 90 to 100 patients was enrolled, made up of 43 with ophthalmopathy and some 56 with stable hyperthyroidism. An independent validation cohort comprised under 20 hyperthyroidism patients and 15 to 17 patients who later progressed from hyperthyroidism to ophthalmopathy. In roughly six hyperthyroidism patients, T-cell repertoires of thyroid tissue and blood were compared. After sampling, hyperthyroidism patients received methimazole starting at 30 mg daily, and ophthalmopathy patients received high-dose intravenous methylprednisolone. The 100 discovery patients were divided at random into training and test sets in a 7:3 ratio.

For repertoire sequencing, TCR beta CDR3 regions were amplified from RNA transcripts. HTBI primers and the Qiagen OneStep RT-PCR kit were used in a first-round RT-PCR, which was followed by a second-round multiplex PCR, size selection and purification. Libraries were sequenced paired-end with 100 bp reads on an Illumina HiSeq2000. The published analysis was carried out like this. SOAPnuke was used for read processing, and reads with adapters, uncalled bases, a mean Phred below 15, or no exact constant-primer or identifier match were discarded. High-quality paired reads were merged with COPE v1.2.5. Clonotypes were defined as unique nucleotide sequences and were aligned to IMGT TRB V, D and J references using MiTCR v1.1. The analysis was limited to V-J combinations with a frequency above 0.0001, which together covered 99.2% of the repertoires. For each V-J combination, a TCR clonal expansion and chaos score was defined as the ratio of F50 clonal expansion to chaos observed in the TCRdist matrix. Welch's t-statistics and random forest were used to reduce features to about a dozen V-J combinations, which were fed into a naive Bayes classifier. Thyroid-blood repertoire similarity was quantified with the Morisita-Horn index. The public reads were reanalyzed by TCRdb: fastp trimming at Q25, MiXCR alignment, in-frame beta chains only. Every distinct CDR3 protein forms one entry, paired with its most common genes and DNA. The authors' filters were not applied to this entry. This sample holds about 400,000 distinct CDR3 sequences; approximately 15% were observed only once. Of the sample, roughly 7% is held by the ten largest clones.

Overall study results and their limits: In validation, the model predicted ophthalmopathy progression with 55% to 71% sensitivity and 72.22% specificity; approximately 12 predicted patients were CT-confirmed with GO in a median of roughly 6.8 months. Most of the expanded thyroid clonotypes with a frequency above 0.001 were also detected in blood, and it was suggested that the thyroid immune response may be reflected by blood repertoires. Sample size was not predetermined statistically, and investigators were not blinded to group allocation. The 13-signature model separated ophthalmopathy from stable hyperthyroidism with about 86% sensitivity and approximately 83% specificity in cross-validation, and 80%/75% in the test set.

Hyperthyroidism was considered stable if no progression to ophthalmopathy occurred within 18 months of follow-up. The hyperthyroidism patients were 18 to 65 years old and newly diagnosed, with a disease duration of less than 2 months. Anyone with other autoimmune diseases, uncontrolled infections, pregnancy or lactation was excluded from the study. Clinical symptoms, serum thyroxine, TRAb, thyroid ultrasound and orbital computed tomography formed the basis of the diagnosis. Ficoll-Paque density gradient centrifugation was used to isolate PBMCs from about 9 ml of fresh peripheral blood. Trizol reagent was used to extract the total RNA, and its quality was then checked on an Agilent 2100 Bioanalyzer. The CDR3 sequence holds 12 residues, the cysteine and phenylalanine included. The only DNA kept is the CDR3, 36 bases in frame from the first base. The V and J ends are trimmed by 3 bases and 11 bases, leaving 13 bases between them. The germline V gene sets CDR1 to MGHRA and CDR2 to YSYEKL.

Sequenced sample: peripheral blood. The source of this sequence is a woman aged 18-29 years with stable Graves' hyperthyroidism. Donor details come from another sample of the same person, matched by shared clones. The chain employs TRBV4-1 and TRBJ1-1; TRBD1 is a possible D gene, resting on 5 matching bases. The sequenced DNA is TGCGCCAGCAGCCATGGCAGGGTGAATGCTTTCTTT. Its product reads: CASSHGRVNAFF.